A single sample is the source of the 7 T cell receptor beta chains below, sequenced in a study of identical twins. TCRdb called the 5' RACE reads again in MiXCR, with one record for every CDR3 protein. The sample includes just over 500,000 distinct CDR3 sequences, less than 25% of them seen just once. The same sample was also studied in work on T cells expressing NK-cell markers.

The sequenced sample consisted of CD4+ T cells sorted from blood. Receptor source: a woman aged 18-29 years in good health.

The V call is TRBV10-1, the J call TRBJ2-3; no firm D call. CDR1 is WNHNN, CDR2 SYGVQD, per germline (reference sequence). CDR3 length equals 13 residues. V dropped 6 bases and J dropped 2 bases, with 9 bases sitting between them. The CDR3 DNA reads TGCGCCAGCAGCCAGACCTACACAGATACGCAGTATTTT. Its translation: CASSQTYTDTQYF.

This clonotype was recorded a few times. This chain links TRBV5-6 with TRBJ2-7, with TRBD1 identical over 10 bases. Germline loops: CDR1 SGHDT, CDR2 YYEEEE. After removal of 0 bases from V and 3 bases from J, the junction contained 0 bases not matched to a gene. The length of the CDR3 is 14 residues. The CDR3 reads CASSLGDRGYEQYF. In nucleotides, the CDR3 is TGTGCCAGCAGCTTGGGGGACAGGGGCTACGAGCAGTACTTC.

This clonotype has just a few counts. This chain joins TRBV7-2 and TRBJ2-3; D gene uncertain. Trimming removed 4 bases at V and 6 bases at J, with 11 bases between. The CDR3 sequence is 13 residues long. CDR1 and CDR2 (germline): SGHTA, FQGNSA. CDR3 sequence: CASSYQYMDTQYF. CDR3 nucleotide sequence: TGTGCCAGCAGCTACCAATACATGGATACGCAGTATTTT. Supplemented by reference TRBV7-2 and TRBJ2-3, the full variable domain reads GAGVSQSPSNKVTEKGKDVELRCDPISGHTALYWYRQSLGQGLEFLIYFQGNSAPDKSGLPSDRFSAERTGGSVSTLTIQRTQQEDSAVYLCASSYQYMDTQYFGPGTRLTVL.

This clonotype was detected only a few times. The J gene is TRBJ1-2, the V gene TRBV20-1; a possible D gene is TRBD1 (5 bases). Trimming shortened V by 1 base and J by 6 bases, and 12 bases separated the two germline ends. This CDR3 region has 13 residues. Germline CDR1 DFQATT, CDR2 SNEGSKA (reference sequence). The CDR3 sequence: CSARASGEHGYTF. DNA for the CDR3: TGCAGTGCTAGAGCATCGGGGGAGCATGGCTACACCTTC.

CDR3 DNA: TGTGCCAGCAGCTCTTGGGGGGGAGAAAGCAATGAGCAGTTCTTC. Translated, it gives CASSSWGGESNEQFF. The chain recombines TRBV27 with TRBJ2-1; 7 bases map to TRBD2. J lost 6 bases, V lost 6 bases, and 11 bases had no gene match. The V gene's germline CDR1 is MNHEY and CDR2 SMNVEV (reference sequence). The CDR3 length is 15 residues.

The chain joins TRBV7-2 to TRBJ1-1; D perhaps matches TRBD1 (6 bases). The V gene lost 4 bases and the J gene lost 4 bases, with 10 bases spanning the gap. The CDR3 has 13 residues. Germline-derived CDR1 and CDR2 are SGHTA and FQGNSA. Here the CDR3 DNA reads TGTGCCAGCAGCTATCAGGGGACCACTGAAGCTTTCTTT. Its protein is CASSYQGTTEAFF.

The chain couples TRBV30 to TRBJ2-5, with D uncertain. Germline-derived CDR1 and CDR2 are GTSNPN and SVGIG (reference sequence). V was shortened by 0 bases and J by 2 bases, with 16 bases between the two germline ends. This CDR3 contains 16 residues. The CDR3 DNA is TGTGCCTGGAGTGTAGTTGGTTGGGTCGGGCAAGAGACCCAGTACTTC. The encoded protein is CAWSVVGWVGQETQYF.